This entry concerns a single T cell receptor beta chain. This entry belongs to a study of blood T cell repertoires in COVID-19. Study overall: Collection of acute and convalescent COVID-19 samples took place in the United States, Italy and Spain. From T cells, B-cell-depleted T cells, or PBMCs came the material, which was cDNA or gDNA.

The CDR3 is made up of 13 amino acids. Deletions cut 1 base from V and 2 bases from J, with 5 bases between. Germline CDR1 reads SGHAT; CDR2 reads FQNNGV. Original processing methods: By means of reference gene primer amplification, nucleated cell counts were estimated. This table comes from immunoSEQ multiplex PCR, and its TCRdb copy is limited to in-frame clones, with some not included. The V and J calls and clone size were taken over from that table, and D and trimming were inferred from the DNA. The sample records about 14,000 clones, around 88% being singletons. The V call is TRBV11-2, the J call TRBJ1-2, with D possibly being TRBD1 (5 bases). What was sequenced was peripheral blood. The sequence was obtained from a human donor with active COVID-19. The donor label of this sample is uncertain. The DNA of the CDR3 is TGTGCCAGCAGCTTAGGACAGAACTATGGCTACACCTTC. Translating gives CASSLGQNYGYTF.